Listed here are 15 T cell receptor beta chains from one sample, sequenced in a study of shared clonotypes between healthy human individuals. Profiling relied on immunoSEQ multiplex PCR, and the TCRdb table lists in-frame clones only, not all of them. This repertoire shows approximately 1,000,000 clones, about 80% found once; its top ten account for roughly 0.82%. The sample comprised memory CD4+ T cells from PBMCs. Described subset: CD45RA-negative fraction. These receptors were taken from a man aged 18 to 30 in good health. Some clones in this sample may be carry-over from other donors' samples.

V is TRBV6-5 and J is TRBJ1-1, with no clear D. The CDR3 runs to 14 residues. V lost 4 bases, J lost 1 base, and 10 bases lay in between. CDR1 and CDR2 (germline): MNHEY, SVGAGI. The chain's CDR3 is CASSFSAENTEAFF. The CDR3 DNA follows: TGTGCCAGCAGTTTTTCGGCGGAGAACACTGAAGCTTTCTTT.

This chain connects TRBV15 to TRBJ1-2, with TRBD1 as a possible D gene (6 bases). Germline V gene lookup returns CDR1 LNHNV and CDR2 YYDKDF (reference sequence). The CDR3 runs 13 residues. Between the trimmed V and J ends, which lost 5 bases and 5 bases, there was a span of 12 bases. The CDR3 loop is CATSGGTLYGYTF. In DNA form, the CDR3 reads TGTGCCACCAGCGGCGGGACACTTTATGGCTACACCTTC. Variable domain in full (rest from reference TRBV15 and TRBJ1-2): DAMVIQNPRYQVTQFGKPVTLSCSQTLNHNVMYWYQQKSSQAPKLLFHYYDKDFNNEADTPDNFQSRRPNTSFCFLDIRSPGLGDTAMYLCATSGGTLYGYTFGSGTRLTVV.

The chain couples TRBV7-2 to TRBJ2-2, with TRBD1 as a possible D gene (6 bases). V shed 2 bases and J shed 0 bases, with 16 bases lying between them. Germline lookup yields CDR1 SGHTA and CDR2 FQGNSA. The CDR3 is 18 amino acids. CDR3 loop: CASSLSAGAPSNTGELFF. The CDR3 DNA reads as TGTGCCAGCAGCTTATCGGCAGGGGCCCCTTCGAACACCGGGGAGCTGTTTTTT.

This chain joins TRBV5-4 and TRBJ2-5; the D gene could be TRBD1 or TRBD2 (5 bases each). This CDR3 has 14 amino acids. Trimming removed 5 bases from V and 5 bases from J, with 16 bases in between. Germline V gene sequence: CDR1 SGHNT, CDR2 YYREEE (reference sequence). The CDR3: CASSRPGPPETQYF. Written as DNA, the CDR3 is TGTGCCAGCAGTCGCCCGGGACCTCCCGAGACCCAGTACTTC. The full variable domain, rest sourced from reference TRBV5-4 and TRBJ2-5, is ETGVTQSPTHLIKTRGQQVTLRCSSQSGHNTVSWYQQALGQGPQFIFQYYREEENGRGNFPPRFSGLQFPNYSSELNVNALELDDSALYLCASSRPGPPETQYFGPGTRLLVL.

Here the CDR3 DNA reads TGTGCCAGCAGGGGACAGGGGGGGATGAACACTGAAGCTTTCTTT. Translated, it gives CASRGQGGMNTEAFF. The chain is built from TRBV6-5 and TRBJ1-1; 11 nucleotides agree with TRBD1. Germline V gene data show CDR1 as MNHEY and CDR2 as SVGAGI. Germline trimming cut 6 bases from V and 0 bases from J; bases unmatched to any gene: 3. There are 15 residues in the CDR3.

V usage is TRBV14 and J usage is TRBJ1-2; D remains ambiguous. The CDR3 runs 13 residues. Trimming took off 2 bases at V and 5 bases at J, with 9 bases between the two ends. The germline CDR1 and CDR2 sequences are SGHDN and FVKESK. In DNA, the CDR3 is TGTGCCAGCAGCCAACAACCGTGGTATGGCTACACCTTC. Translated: CASSQQPWYGYTF.

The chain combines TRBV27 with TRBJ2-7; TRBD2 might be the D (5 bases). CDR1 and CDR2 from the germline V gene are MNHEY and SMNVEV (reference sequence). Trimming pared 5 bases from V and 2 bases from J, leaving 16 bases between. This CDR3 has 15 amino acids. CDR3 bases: TGTGCCAGCAGTGCCCCCTCACTAGGACCCTACGAGCAGTACTTC. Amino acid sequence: CASSAPSLGPYEQYF.

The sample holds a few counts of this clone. The CDR3 loop reads CASSVPGQRHQPQHF. The DNA for the CDR3 is TGTGCCAGTAGTGTCCCGGGACAAAGGCATCAGCCCCAGCATTTT. The chain uses TRBV19 and TRBJ1-5; TRBD1 might be the D (6 bases). The germline V gene has CDR1 LNHDA and CDR2 SQIVND (reference sequence). Trimming left V 5 bases short and J 5 bases short, with 16 bases between. The CDR3 has 15 residues.

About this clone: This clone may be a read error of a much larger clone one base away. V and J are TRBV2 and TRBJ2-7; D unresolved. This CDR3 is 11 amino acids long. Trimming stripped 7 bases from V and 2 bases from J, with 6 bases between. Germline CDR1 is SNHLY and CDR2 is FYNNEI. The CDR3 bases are TGTGCCAGCATCCAGACCTACGAGCAGTACTTC. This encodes CASIQTYEQYF.

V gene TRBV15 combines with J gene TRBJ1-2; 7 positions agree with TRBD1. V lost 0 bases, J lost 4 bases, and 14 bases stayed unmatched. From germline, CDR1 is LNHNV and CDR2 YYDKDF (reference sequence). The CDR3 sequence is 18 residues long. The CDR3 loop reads CATSRDSRGRGQSYGYTF. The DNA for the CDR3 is TGTGCCACCAGCAGAGATTCTCGAGGGCGGGGACAGTCCTATGGCTACACCTTC.

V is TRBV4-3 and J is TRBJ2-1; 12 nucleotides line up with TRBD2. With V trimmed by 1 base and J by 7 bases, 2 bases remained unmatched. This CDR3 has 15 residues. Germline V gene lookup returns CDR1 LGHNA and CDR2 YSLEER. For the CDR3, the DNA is TGCGCCAGCAGCCAAGGACTAGCGGGAGCTAATGAGCAGTTCTTC. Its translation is CASSQGLAGANEQFF.

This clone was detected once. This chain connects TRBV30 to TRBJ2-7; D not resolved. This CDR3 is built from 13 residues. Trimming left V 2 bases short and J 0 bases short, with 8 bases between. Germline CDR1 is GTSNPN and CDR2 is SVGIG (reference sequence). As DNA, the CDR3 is TGTGCCTGGAGTCTAGGGCACTCCTACGAGCAGTACTTC. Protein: CAWSLGHSYEQYF.

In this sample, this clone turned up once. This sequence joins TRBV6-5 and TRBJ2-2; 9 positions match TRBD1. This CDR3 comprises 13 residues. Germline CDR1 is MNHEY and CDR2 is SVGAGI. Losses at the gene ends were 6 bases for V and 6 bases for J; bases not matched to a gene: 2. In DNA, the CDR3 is TGTGCCAGCAGGACAGGGGGGGCCGGGGAGCTGTTTTTT. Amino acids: CASRTGGAGELFF.

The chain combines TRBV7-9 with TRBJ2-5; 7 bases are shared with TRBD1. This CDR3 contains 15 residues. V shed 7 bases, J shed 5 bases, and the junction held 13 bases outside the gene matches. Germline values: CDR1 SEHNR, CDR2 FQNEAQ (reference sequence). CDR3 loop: CASIPTSQGWETQYF. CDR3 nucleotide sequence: TGTGCCAGCATCCCTACCTCACAGGGGTGGGAGACCCAGTACTTC.

DNA of the CDR3: TGCGCCAGCAGCTTGGACGGGGGTCTTTACGAGCAGTACTTC. Residues: CASSLDGGLYEQYF. This chain uses TRBV5-1 with TRBJ2-7; D perhaps matches TRBD2 (6 bases). The CDR3 runs 14 residues. Trimming took off 0 bases at V and 4 bases at J, with 11 bases between the two ends. From germline, CDR1 is SGHRS and CDR2 YFSETQ.